This T cell receptor beta chain was sequenced during a study of blood T cell repertoires in COVID-19. Study members were between roughly 18 and 90 years old and lived in 25 or so US regions. Participants' reported clinical history set cohort assignment. Assay: immunoSEQ multiplex PCR; the TCRdb copy retains only in-frame clones and omits some. The data show fewer than 250,000 clones, with under 90% seen just once and about 4.8% held by the top ten. Germline assignment: CDR1 LGHDT and CDR2 YNNKEL (reference sequence). This CDR3 is built from 13 residues. The V end lost 10 bases, the J end lost 6 bases, and 17 bases lay between the germline ends.

The TCR originated in a woman between 50 and 59 years old who had been exposed to COVID-19. This chain uses TRBV3-1 (or the pseudogene TRBV3-2) with TRBJ2-3; D might be TRBD1 (6 bases). The sequenced sample was PBMCs or T cells enriched from blood (not recorded which). CDR3 region: CATRQAPGDTQYF. The CDR3 nucleotides are TGTGCCACCCGACAGGCCCCTGGGGATACGCAGTATTTT.